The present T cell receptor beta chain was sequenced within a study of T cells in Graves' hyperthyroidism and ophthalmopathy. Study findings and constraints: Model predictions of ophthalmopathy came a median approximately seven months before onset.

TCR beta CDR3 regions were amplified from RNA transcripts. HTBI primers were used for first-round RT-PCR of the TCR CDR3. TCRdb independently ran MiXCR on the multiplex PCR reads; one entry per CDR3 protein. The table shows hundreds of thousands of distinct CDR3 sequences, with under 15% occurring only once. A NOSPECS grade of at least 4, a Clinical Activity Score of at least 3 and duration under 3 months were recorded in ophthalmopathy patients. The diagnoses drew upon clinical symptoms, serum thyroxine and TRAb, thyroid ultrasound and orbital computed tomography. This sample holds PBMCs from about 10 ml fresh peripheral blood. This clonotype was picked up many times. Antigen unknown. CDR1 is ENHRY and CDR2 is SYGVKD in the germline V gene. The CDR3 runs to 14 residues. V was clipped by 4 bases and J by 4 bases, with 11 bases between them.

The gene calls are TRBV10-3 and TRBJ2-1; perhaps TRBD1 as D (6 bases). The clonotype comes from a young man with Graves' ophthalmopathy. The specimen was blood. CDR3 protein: CAISAGDLYNEQFF. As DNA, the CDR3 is TGTGCCATCAGTGCAGGGGACCTATACAATGAGCAGTTCTTC.